These 26 T cell receptor beta chains were all obtained from the same sample, sequenced in a study of shared clonotypes between healthy human individuals. TCRdb keeps only in-frame clones here, not all; method: immunoSEQ multiplex PCR. The table records more than 500,000 clones, 95% to 97% of them present only once. The sample comprised naive CD4+ T cells sorted from blood. This sample's subset: CD45RA+ positively selected. Every receptor here comes from a woman in her twenties or thirties in good health.

V is TRBV6-6 and J is TRBJ2-3, with 10 bases fitting TRBD2. V was pared by 6 bases and J by 6 bases, with 6 bases of the junction left unmatched. This CDR3 is 14 amino acids long. Per the germline V gene, CDR1 is MNHNY and CDR2 is SVGAGI (reference sequence). In nucleotides, the CDR3 is TGTGCCAGCAGCAGACTAGCGGGTGGGGATACGCAGTATTTT. It is translated as CASSRLAGGDTQYF.

The chain is built from TRBV18 and TRBJ2-6; 14 positions agree with TRBD2. The CDR3 contains 17 residues. The trim removed 4 bases at V and 2 bases at J, leaving 1 base unmatched. Per the germline V gene, CDR1 is KGHSH and CDR2 is LQKENI. This CDR3 is CASSRGLAGAGANVLTF. The CDR3, as DNA: TGTGCCAGCTCACGGGGACTAGCGGGAGCTGGGGCCAACGTCCTGACTTTC.

The chain employs TRBV6-1 and TRBJ1-5; D remains ambiguous. CDR3 length: 15 residues. With 4 bases removed from V and 2 bases from J, the gap between germline ends came to 12 bases. Germline V gene sequence: CDR1 MNHNS, CDR2 SASEGT. Written as DNA, the CDR3 is TGTGCCAGCAGTGGCACCAAAGGAGGCAATCAGCCCCAGCATTTT. It specifies CASSGTKGGNQPQHF.

The table lists this clone with a count of one. The genes are TRBV5-1 and TRBJ2-2; TRBD2 matches at 7 bases. The trim removed 7 bases at V and 3 bases at J, leaving 9 bases unmatched. CDR1 and CDR2 from the germline V gene are SGHRS and YFSETQ. The CDR3 consists of 15 residues. The CDR3 is CASRYRGEDTGELFF. The DNA for the CDR3 is TGCGCCAGCCGATACCGGGGGGAGGACACCGGGGAGCTGTTTTTT. The variable domain in full, completed from reference TRBV5-1 and TRBJ2-2, reads KAGVTQTPRYLIKTRGQQVTLSCSPISGHRSVSWYQQTPGQGLQFLFEYFSETQRNKGNFPGRFSGRQFSNSRSEMNVSTLELGDSALYLCASRYRGEDTGELFFGEGSRLTVL.

The chain links TRBV19 to TRBJ1-1, with D unresolved. The germline CDR1 and CDR2 sequences are LNHDA and SQIVND (reference sequence). There are 15 residues in the CDR3. The V end lost 1 base, the J end lost 4 bases, and 13 bases lay between the germline ends. The chain's CDR3 is CASSIGRDVITEAFF. The CDR3 DNA is TGTGCCAGTAGTATAGGGCGGGATGTAATCACTGAAGCTTTCTTT.

The genes are TRBV4-1 and TRBJ2-7; D is unclear. The V end was cut by 0 bases, the J end by 2 bases, with 11 bases between. CDR1 is MGHRA, CDR2 YSYEKL, per germline. The CDR3 contains 15 residues. The CDR3 sequence is CASSQERLGPYEQYF. CDR3 DNA: TGCGCCAGCAGCCAAGAGAGACTGGGCCCCTACGAGCAGTACTTC.

The rearrangement joins TRBV15 to TRBJ2-7, with D perhaps TRBD1 (5 bases). The germline V gene has CDR1 LNHNV and CDR2 YYDKDF (reference sequence). The CDR3 contains 15 residues. The germline V and J ends were trimmed by 3 bases and 4 bases, with 16 bases remaining between them. CDR3 sequence reads: CATSSTSWTRYEQYF. CDR3 nucleotide sequence: TGTGCCACCAGCAGTACCTCTTGGACAAGATACGAGCAGTACTTC. The variable domain in full, completed from reference TRBV15 and TRBJ2-7, reads DAMVIQNPRYQVTQFGKPVTLSCSQTLNHNVMYWYQQKSSQAPKLLFHYYDKDFNNEADTPDNFQSRRPNTSFCFLDIRSPGLGDTAMYLCATSSTSWTRYEQYFGPGTRLTVT.

The V and J genes are TRBV10-1 and TRBJ2-3, with 11 bases that match TRBD2. The germline V gene has CDR1 WNHNN and CDR2 SYGVQD (reference sequence). Trimming removed 2 bases from V and 8 bases from J; junction bases left unmatched: 6. The CDR3 has 15 amino acids. CDR3 in amino acids: CASSETSGRIGTQYF. The CDR3 nucleotides are TGCGCCAGCAGTGAGACTAGCGGGAGAATTGGTACGCAGTATTTT.

This chain links TRBV5-8 with TRBJ2-7; D might be TRBD2 (6 bases). V was pared by 3 bases and J by 5 bases, with 30 bases between. CDR1 and CDR2 from the germline V gene are SGHTS and YDEGEE. The CDR3 has 19 amino acids. For the CDR3, the DNA is TGTGCCAGCAGCTACACCCCGGGACTTTATTTAGTTTTTACTGACGAGCAGTACTTC. Translating gives CASSYTPGLYLVFTDEQYF.

This chain connects TRBV19 to TRBJ2-5; unclear D gene. The CDR3 has 13 amino acids. Trimming pared 1 base from V and 6 bases from J, leaving 9 bases between. Germline V gene sequence: CDR1 LNHDA, CDR2 SQIVND (reference sequence). CDR3 coding DNA: TGTGCCAGTAGTATAGCCAGTATCAAGACCCAGTACTTC. It encodes CASSIASIKTQYF. Full variable domain (missing parts from reference TRBV19 and TRBJ2-5): DGGITQSPKYLFRKEGQNVTLSCEQNLNHDAMYWYRQDPGQGLRLIYYSQIVNDFQKGDIAEGYSVSREKKESFPLTVTSAQKNPTAFYLCASSIASIKTQYFGPGTRLLVL.

The V gene is TRBV7-8, the J gene TRBJ1-2; 8 bases line up with TRBD1. Germline CDR1 and CDR2: SGHVS and FQNEAQ. Losses at the gene ends were 4 bases for V and 3 bases for J; bases not matched to a gene: 7. The CDR3 covers 15 residues. The chain's CDR3 is CASSSADRGDYGYTF. The CDR3 region has the DNA TGTGCCAGCAGCTCGGCAGACAGGGGTGACTATGGCTACACCTTC.

The CDR3 loop is CASSLTGMEENTQYF. CDR3 DNA sequence: TGTGCCAGCAGCTTAACAGGGATGGAGGAAAATACGCAGTATTTT. The chain links TRBV7-6 to TRBJ2-3; D possibly corresponds to TRBD1 (6 bases). The germline gives CDR1 SGHVS, CDR2 FNYEAQ. The ends were cut back, 2 bases at V and 7 bases at J, with 16 bases in the middle. The CDR3 is 15 residues long.

This chain uses TRBV4-1 with TRBJ2-7; TRBD1 matches 9 bases. Germline lookup yields CDR1 MGHRA and CDR2 YSYEKL. This CDR3 is 17 amino acids long. Trimming removed 4 bases from V and 6 bases from J; junction bases left unmatched: 16. The CDR3 region has the DNA TGCGCCAGCAGCCCCTGGGTCAAGCGGACAGGGGCACCCGAGCAGTACTTC. Encoded protein: CASSPWVKRTGAPEQYF.

This chain connects TRBV6-4 to TRBJ1-4; TRBD1 matches at 10 bases. Germline V gives CDR1 MRHNA, CDR2 SNTAGT. Trimming at V came to 4 bases and at J to 7 bases, leaving 6 bases not matched to a gene. The CDR3 is 15 amino acids. The CDR3 is CASSARQGAGEKLFF. DNA for the CDR3: TGTGCCAGCAGTGCCCGACAGGGGGCGGGTGAAAAACTGTTTTTT.

This clone was seen once. This chain links TRBV6-6 with TRBJ1-2; a weak D match, TRBD1 (5 bases). Per germline, CDR1 MNHNY and CDR2 SVGAGI (reference sequence). V lost 0 bases and J 7 bases, leaving 18 bases between the germline ends. The CDR3 has 16 residues. CDR3 bases: TGTGCCAGCAGTTACTCCTCGTCAGCTGCGGGGGGTGGCTACACCTTC. Its translation is CASSYSSSAAGGGYTF.

This sequence joins TRBV7-9 and TRBJ1-4, with a tentative D call TRBD1 (5 bases). This CDR3 region has 14 residues. Germline CDR1 SEHNR, CDR2 FQNEAQ (reference sequence). The V and J ends lost 1 base and 6 bases respectively, with 9 bases between them. The CDR3 loop reads CASSLGQYDEKLFF. In nucleotides, the CDR3 is TGTGCCAGCAGCTTAGGACAGTACGATGAAAAACTGTTTTTT.

V gene TRBV27 combines with J gene TRBJ2-5; the match to TRBD1 covers 8 bases. There are 13 residues in the CDR3. The junction had 3 bases not matched to a gene; V was cut back by 6 bases and J by 3 bases. The germline V gene has CDR1 MNHEY and CDR2 SMNVEV (reference sequence). CDR3 in amino acids: CASRGTGEETQYF. The CDR3 DNA reads TGTGCCAGCAGGGGGACAGGTGAAGAGACCCAGTACTTC.

The V call is TRBV5-1, the J call TRBJ1-1; tentatively, D is TRBD1 (6 bases). The V gene lost 4 bases and the J gene lost 5 bases, with 15 bases spanning the gap. The germline V gene has CDR1 SGHRS and CDR2 YFSETQ. The CDR3 is 14 residues long. CDR3 region: CASSVTGSGTEAFF. For the CDR3, the DNA is TGCGCCAGCAGCGTAACAGGGTCTGGGACTGAAGCTTTCTTT.

This clone was observed a handful of times. The V and J genes are TRBV28 and TRBJ1-2, with D hard to call. Germline lookup yields CDR1 MDHEN and CDR2 SYDVKM. The CDR3 sequence is 13 residues long. V shed 3 bases and J shed 1 base, with 6 bases lying between them. The CDR3 coding sequence is TGTGCCAGCAGTTTGAGGAGTAACTATGGCTACACCTTC. Protein sequence: CASSLRSNYGYTF.

This clone was seen only once. The CDR3 is CASSSPLELWETQYF. The CDR3 DNA follows: TGTGCCAGCAGCTCCCCGTTGGAGCTCTGGGAGACCCAGTACTTC. V gene TRBV7-9 combines with J gene TRBJ2-5; D is unresolved. Trimming took 4 bases from V and 5 from J, leaving 17 bases between them. The CDR3 spans 15 residues. Germline loops: CDR1 SEHNR, CDR2 FQNEAQ (reference sequence).

This chain connects TRBV28 to TRBJ2-5; 7 bases are a match to TRBD2. The CDR3 is 15 amino acids. J lost 1 base, V lost 5 bases, and 7 bases had no gene match. CDR1 is MDHEN and CDR2 is SYDVKM in the germline V gene. CDR3 sequence reads: CASSQASGSQETQYF. The DNA of the CDR3 is TGTGCCAGCAGTCAGGCTAGCGGCTCCCAAGAGACCCAGTACTTC. The complete variable domain, with remaining parts taken from reference TRBV28 and TRBJ2-5, reads DVKVTQSSRYLVKRTGEKVFLECVQDMDHENMFWYRQDPGLGLRLIYFSYDVKMKEKGDIPEGYSVSREKKERFSLILESASTNQTSMYLCASSQASGSQETQYFGPGTRLLVL.

This CDR3 is CASRAPSRGTQYF. The CDR3 DNA is TGTGCCAGCAGAGCCCCAAGTCGGGGGACCCAGTACTTC. The genes are TRBV6-5 and TRBJ2-5; tentative D call: TRBD2 (5 bases). CDR1 MNHEY and CDR2 SVGAGI come from the germline V gene. This CDR3 is 13 amino acids long. Trimming left V 6 bases short and J 7 bases short, with 15 bases between.

This sequence joins TRBV7-9 and TRBJ1-1; D might be TRBD1 (6 bases). Germline loops: CDR1 SEHNR, CDR2 FQNEAQ (reference sequence). This CDR3 region has 15 residues. Trimming left V 4 bases short and J 8 bases short, with 20 bases between. The CDR3 DNA sequence: TGTGCCAGCAGCTCCGAAACTCCCGAGGGGGAAGAAGCTTTCTTT. It translates to CASSSETPEGEEAFF. Together with reference TRBV7-9 and TRBJ1-1, the CDR3 gives the full variable domain: DTGVSQNPRHKITKRGQNVTFRCDPISEHNRLYWYRQTLGQGPEFLTYFQNEAQLEKSRLLSDRFSAERPKGSFSTLEIQRTEQGDSAMYLCASSSETPEGEEAFFGQGTRLTVV.

The rearrangement joins TRBV7-8 to TRBJ2-1; 12 nucleotides agree with TRBD2. Germline-derived CDR1 and CDR2 are SGHVS and FQNEAQ. The J segment lost 6 bases and the V segment lost 5 bases, leaving 11 bases of the junction unmatched. The CDR3 covers 17 residues. The CDR3 nucleotides are TGTGCCAGCAGCAGCCTCTGGACTAGCGGGACTGGCAATGAGCAGTTCTTC. It translates to CASSSLWTSGTGNEQFF. The variable domain in full, with the rest retrieved from reference TRBV7-8 and TRBJ2-1, is GAGVSQSPRYKVAKRGQDVALRCDPISGHVSLFWYQQALGQGPEFLTYFQNEAQLDKSGLPSDRFFAERPEGSVSTLKIQRTQQEDSAVYLCASSSLWTSGTGNEQFFGPGTRLTVL.

This clone has just one count. The DNA of the CDR3 is TGTGCCAGTAGTATCCGACAGGCTCCGAACACCGGGGAGCTGTTTTTT. It is translated as CASSIRQAPNTGELFF. The chain is built from TRBV19 and TRBJ2-2, with D possibly being TRBD1 (6 bases). Trimming removed 3 bases from V and 0 bases from J, with 11 bases in between. CDR1 and CDR2 from the germline V gene are LNHDA and SQIVND (reference sequence). The CDR3 runs 16 residues.

The chain couples TRBV29-1 to TRBJ2-3; D ambiguous. The germline gives CDR1 SQVTM, CDR2 ANQGSEA. The CDR3 runs to 12 residues. Trimming stripped 4 bases from V and 5 bases from J, with 10 bases between. CDR3 DNA sequence: TGCAGCGTTGCGAGGCAGTTAGATACGCAGTATTTT. Amino acids: CSVARQLDTQYF.